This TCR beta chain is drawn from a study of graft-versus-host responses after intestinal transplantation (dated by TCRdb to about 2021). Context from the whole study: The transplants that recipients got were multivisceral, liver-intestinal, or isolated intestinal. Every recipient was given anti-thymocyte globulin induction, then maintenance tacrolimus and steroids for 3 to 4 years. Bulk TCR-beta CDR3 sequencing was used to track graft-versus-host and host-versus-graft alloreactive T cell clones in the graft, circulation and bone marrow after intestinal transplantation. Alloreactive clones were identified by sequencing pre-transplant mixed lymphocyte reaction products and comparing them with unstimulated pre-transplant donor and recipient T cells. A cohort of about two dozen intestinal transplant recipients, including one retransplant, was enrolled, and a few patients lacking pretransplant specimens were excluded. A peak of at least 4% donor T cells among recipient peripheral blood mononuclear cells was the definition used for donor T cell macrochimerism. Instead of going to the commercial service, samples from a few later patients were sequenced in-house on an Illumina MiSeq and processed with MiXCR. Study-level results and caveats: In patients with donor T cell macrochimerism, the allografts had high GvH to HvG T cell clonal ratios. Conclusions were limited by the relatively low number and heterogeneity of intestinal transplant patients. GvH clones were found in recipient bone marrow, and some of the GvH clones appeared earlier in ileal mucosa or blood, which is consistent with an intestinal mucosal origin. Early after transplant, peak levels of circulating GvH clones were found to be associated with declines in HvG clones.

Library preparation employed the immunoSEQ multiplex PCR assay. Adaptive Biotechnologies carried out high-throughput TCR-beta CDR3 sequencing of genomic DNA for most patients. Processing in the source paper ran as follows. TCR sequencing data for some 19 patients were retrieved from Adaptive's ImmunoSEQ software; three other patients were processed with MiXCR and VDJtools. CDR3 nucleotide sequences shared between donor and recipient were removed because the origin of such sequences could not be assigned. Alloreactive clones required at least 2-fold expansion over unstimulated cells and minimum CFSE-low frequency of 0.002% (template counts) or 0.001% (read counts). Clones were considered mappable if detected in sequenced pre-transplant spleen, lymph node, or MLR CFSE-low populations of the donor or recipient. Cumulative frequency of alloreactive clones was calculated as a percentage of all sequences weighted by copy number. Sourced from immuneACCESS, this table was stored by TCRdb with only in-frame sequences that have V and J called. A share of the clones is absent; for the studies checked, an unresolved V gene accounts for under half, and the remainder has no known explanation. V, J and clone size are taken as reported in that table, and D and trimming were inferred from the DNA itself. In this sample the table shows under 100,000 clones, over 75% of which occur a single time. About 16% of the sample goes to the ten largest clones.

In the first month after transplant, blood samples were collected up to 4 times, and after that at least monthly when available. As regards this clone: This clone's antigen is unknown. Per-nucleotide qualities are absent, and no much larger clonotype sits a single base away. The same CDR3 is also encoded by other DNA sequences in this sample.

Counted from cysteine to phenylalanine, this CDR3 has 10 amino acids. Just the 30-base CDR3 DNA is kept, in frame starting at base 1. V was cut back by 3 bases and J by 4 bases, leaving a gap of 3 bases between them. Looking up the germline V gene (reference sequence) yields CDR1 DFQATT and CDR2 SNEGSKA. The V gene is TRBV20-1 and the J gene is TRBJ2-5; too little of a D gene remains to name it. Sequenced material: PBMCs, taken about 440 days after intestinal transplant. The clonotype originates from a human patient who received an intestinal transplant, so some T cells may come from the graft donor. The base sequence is TGCAGTGCTAGGGGAGAGACCCAGTACTTC. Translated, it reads CSARGETQYF.